These T cell receptor beta chains were read from a single sample in a study of T-cell memory formation after mild COVID-19. TCRdb analysed the 5' RACE reads with MiXCR anew, one entry per CDR3 protein. Of around 150,000 distinct CDR3 sequences listed, about 9.9% are singletons. Sequenced: PBMCs or a T cell subset sorted from them (not recorded which). Receptors were obtained from a man aged 18 to 30 who had mild COVID-19 (a few samples of this study predate the infection). Cell type and time point are not known. Each CDR3 is given with its conserved first and last residue. Fields, in order: J gene, D gene, clone size, V gene, CDR3 protein, CDR3 DNA. D genes are given only for firm matches. Where a row states a size, it is once, few, many or the class of an expanded clone; other rows omit it.

TRBJ2-1 | NA | few | TRBV2 | CASMVYDEQFF | TGTGCCAGCATGGTTTACGATGAGCAGTTCTTC
TRBJ2-1 | NA | many | TRBV11-2 | CASSLRVSYNEQFF | TGTGCCAGCAGCTTAAGAGTTTCCTACAATGAGCAGTTCTTC
TRBJ1-2 | TRBD1 | once | TRBV9 | CASSVAGQGSHTF | TGTGCCAGCAGCGTAGCCGGACAGGGGAGCCACACCTTC
TRBJ2-2 | TRBD1 | few | TRBV12-3/TRBV12-4 | CASSLKGAVTGELFF | TGTGCCAGCAGTTTAAAGGGGGCGGTCACCGGGGAGCTGTTTTTT
TRBJ1-2 | NA | many | TRBV6-5 | CASSNTGLGGYTF | TGTGCCAGCAGTAATACAGGGTTGGGTGGCTACACCTTC
TRBJ1-2 | NA | NA | TRBV7-2 | CASSSTHGYTF | TGTGCCAGCAGCTCCACCCATGGCTACACCTTC
TRBJ2-3 | NA | many | TRBV6-2/TRBV6-3 | CASSYIHDTQYF | TGTGCCAGCAGTTATATCCACGATACGCAGTATTTT
TRBJ2-4 | TRBD2 | NA | TRBV6-1 | CASSWYGGAKNIQYF | TGTGCCAGCAGTTGGTACGGGGGGGCCAAAAACATTCAGTACTTC
TRBJ1-6 | NA | many | TRBV6-5 | CASSYALNSPLHF | TGTGCCAGCAGTTATGCCCTGAATTCACCCCTCCACTTT
TRBJ2-1 | TRBD2 | NA | TRBV20-1 | CSAYAGGFRDEQFF | TGCAGTGCATACGCGGGGGGGTTTAGGGATGAGCAGTTCTTC
TRBJ2-3 | TRBD2 | many | TRBV20-1 | CSARDLVGGDTQYF | TGCAGTGCTAGAGATCTGGTCGGGGGGGATACGCAGTATTTT
TRBJ2-1 | TRBD2 | NA | TRBV11-2 | CASSSLAGLGPNEQFF | TGTGCCAGCAGCTCCCTGGCGGGACTAGGCCCCAATGAGCAGTTCTTC
TRBJ1-2 | TRBD1 | many | TRBV7-2 | CASSLGRDSGGYTF | TGTGCCAGCAGCTTGGGCCGGGACAGCGGCGGCTACACCTTC
TRBJ1-4 | NA | few | TRBV20-1 | CSAETQGIGEKLFF | TGCAGTGCTGAAACACAAGGGATAGGCGAAAAACTGTTTTTT
TRBJ2-5 | NA | many | TRBV18 | CASSPTLRQTQETQYF | TGTGCCAGCTCACCCACGCTTAGGCAGACTCAAGAGACCCAGTACTTC
TRBJ2-5 | NA | few | TRBV5-1 | CASSSALGGVETQYF | TGCGCCAGCAGCTCGGCCCTCGGAGGAGTCGAGACCCAGTACTTC
TRBJ1-2 | NA | few | TRBV5-4 | CASSSPGPNGYTF | TGTGCCAGCAGCTCACCGGGTCCAAATGGCTACACCTTC
TRBJ2-4 | NA | NA | TRBV20-1 | CSARDYPGARGNIQYF | TGCAGTGCTAGAGATTATCCCGGGGCCCGGGGAAACATTCAGTACTTC
TRBJ1-2 | TRBD1 | NA | TRBV5-1 | CASRPGTGAKGYTF | TGCGCCAGCAGGCCCGGGACAGGGGCTAAGGGCTACACCTTC
TRBJ1-1 | TRBD1 | many | TRBV3-1 | CASSQDRGCCEAFF | TGTGCCAGCAGCCAAGACAGGGGGTGTTGTGAAGCTTTCTTT